This is a list of T cell receptor beta chains from one sample in a study of blood T cell repertoires in COVID-19. Generated by immunoSEQ multiplex PCR, the TCRdb table keeps only in-frame clones and is missing some. The sample contains more than 70,000 clones, less than 90% of which appear only once. Material: peripheral blood. The receptors shown here come from a human donor in a cohort sampled during active COVID-19. CDR3s include the opening cysteine and the closing phenylalanine or tryptophan. A D gene is named only where the DNA matches it firmly. Part of the rows lack a size; the others show once, few, many or a class for expanded clones.

v_call: TRBV6-4
j_call: TRBJ2-1
clone_size: -
d_call: TRBD2
cdr3_nt: TGTGCCAGCAGTGACTCAACGGGAGGGGGGCATGAGCAGTTCTTC
cdr3_aa: CASSDSTGGGHEQFF

v_call: TRBV5-1
j_call: TRBJ1-2
clone_size: once
d_call: -
cdr3_nt: TGCGCCAGCAGCTTGGTTCGGGGGGCAAACTATGGCTACACCTTC
cdr3_aa: CASSLVRGANYGYTF

v_call: TRBV7-2
j_call: TRBJ2-4
clone_size: -
d_call: TRBD2
cdr3_nt: TGTGCCAGCAGCTCCAACCTTCCCGGGACTAGTTTTGGGTTC
cdr3_aa: CASSSNLPGTSFGF

v_call: TRBV10-2
j_call: TRBJ2-3
clone_size: -
d_call: -
cdr3_nt: TGCGCCAGCAGTGAGTTGCCTGGCAGGTTCGAAGATACGCAGTATTTT
cdr3_aa: CASSELPGRFEDTQYF

v_call: TRBV18
j_call: TRBJ1-1
clone_size: -
d_call: -
cdr3_nt: TGTGCCAGCACGGCGGGGGGTGGCACTGAAGCTTTCTTT
cdr3_aa: CASTAGGGTEAFF

v_call: TRBV23-1
j_call: TRBJ2-1
clone_size: -
d_call: TRBD1
cdr3_nt: TGCGCCAGCAGTCAAAATGGGACAGATTACAATGAGCAGTTCTTC
cdr3_aa: CASSQNGTDYNEQFF

v_call: TRBV5-4
j_call: TRBJ2-5
clone_size: -
d_call: -
cdr3_nt: TGTGCCAGCAGCTTGGGACATAACCAAGAGACCCAGTACTTC
cdr3_aa: CASSLGHNQETQYF

v_call: TRBV27
j_call: TRBJ2-1
clone_size: -
d_call: -
cdr3_nt: TGTGCCAGCAGTCTAGGATCCTACAATGAGCAGTTCTTC
cdr3_aa: CASSLGSYNEQFF

v_call: TRBV4-2
j_call: TRBJ1-2
clone_size: few
d_call: -
cdr3_nt: TGTGCCAGCAGCCAAGCCGTAGGTATCGGGGGTAACTATGGCTACACCTTC
cdr3_aa: CASSQAVGIGGNYGYTF

v_call: TRBV27
j_call: TRBJ2-7
clone_size: -
d_call: TRBD2
cdr3_nt: TGTGCCAGCGGCCTACCGGGGGGGTCCTACGAGCAGTACTTC
cdr3_aa: CASGLPGGSYEQYF

v_call: TRBV6-6
j_call: TRBJ2-7
clone_size: -
d_call: TRBD2
cdr3_nt: TGTGCCAGCAGTTACACGGGAGGCGCCTACGAGCAGTACTTC
cdr3_aa: CASSYTGGAYEQYF

v_call: TRBV5-5
j_call: TRBJ2-1
clone_size: -
d_call: TRBD1
cdr3_nt: TGTGCCAGCAGCTTGTCCGGGACAGAAAGCTACAATGAGCAGTTCTTC
cdr3_aa: CASSLSGTESYNEQFF

v_call: TRBV10-3
j_call: TRBJ1-3
clone_size: -
d_call: -
cdr3_nt: TGTGCCATCAGTGAGTCGTCAGGGCCTGGAAACACCATATATTTT
cdr3_aa: CAISESSGPGNTIYF

v_call: TRBV18
j_call: TRBJ1-1
clone_size: -
d_call: -
cdr3_nt: TGTGCCAGCTCACCCGGACAGACCCTGAACACTGAAGCTTTCTTT
cdr3_aa: CASSPGQTLNTEAFF

v_call: TRBV28
j_call: TRBJ1-5
clone_size: -
d_call: -
cdr3_nt: TGTGCCAGCAGTCCGCACTATGACAGCTCAGCCACCGATCATCAGCCCCAGCATTTT
cdr3_aa: CASSPHYDSSATDHQPQHF

v_call: TRBV7-2
j_call: TRBJ2-3
clone_size: -
d_call: TRBD2
cdr3_nt: TGTGCCAGCGTTTGGAGCGGGGATTTTTCCACAGATACGCAGTATTTT
cdr3_aa: CASVWSGDFSTDTQYF

v_call: TRBV5-1
j_call: TRBJ1-2
clone_size: -
d_call: -
cdr3_nt: TGCGCCAGCAGCCCATCAAAACAGGGTTCCGTCTACTATGGCTACACCTTC
cdr3_aa: CASSPSKQGSVYYGYTF

v_call: TRBV19
j_call: TRBJ2-1
clone_size: -
d_call: -
cdr3_nt: TGTGCCAGTAGTATAAGGGGTATTGGTATCTATGAGCAGTTCTTC
cdr3_aa: CASSIRGIGIYEQFF

v_call: TRBV10-3
j_call: TRBJ1-2
clone_size: -
d_call: -
cdr3_nt: TGTGCCATCAGTGAGTCTCGGGGATCTAACTATGGCTACACCTTC
cdr3_aa: CAISESRGSNYGYTF

v_call: TRBV6-5
j_call: TRBJ2-1
clone_size: -
d_call: TRBD1
cdr3_nt: TGTGCCAGTAGAACAGGGGTCGCCGGTCGGGAGCAGTTCTTC
cdr3_aa: CASRTGVAGREQFF

v_call: TRBV7-2
j_call: TRBJ1-1
clone_size: -
d_call: -
cdr3_nt: TGTGCCAGCAGCTTAGACAGGGTAACTGAAGCTTTCTTT
cdr3_aa: CASSLDRVTEAFF

v_call: TRBV4-1
j_call: TRBJ1-5
clone_size: -
d_call: -
cdr3_nt: TGCGCCAGCAGCCAAGAGGTTGCCAGGGTCAATCAGCCCCAGCATTTT
cdr3_aa: CASSQEVARVNQPQHF

v_call: TRBV7-6
j_call: TRBJ1-1
clone_size: -
d_call: TRBD1
cdr3_nt: TGTGCCAGCAGCTTAGCGGTGGGCAGGGGGGTATTCACTGAAGCTTTCTTT
cdr3_aa: CASSLAVGRGVFTEAFF

v_call: TRBV4-1
j_call: TRBJ2-1
clone_size: -
d_call: -
cdr3_nt: TGCGCCAGCAGCCGAGGTCACAATGAGCAGTTCTTC
cdr3_aa: CASSRGHNEQFF

v_call: TRBV2
j_call: TRBJ2-2
clone_size: -
d_call: TRBD2
cdr3_nt: TGTGCCAGCAGTGTGGCGGGAGCGGCCACCGGGGAGCTGTTTTTT
cdr3_aa: CASSVAGAATGELFF

v_call: TRBV10-1
j_call: TRBJ2-1
clone_size: -
d_call: TRBD2
cdr3_nt: TGCGCCAGCAGTCCTGTAGCGGGGAGCTCCTACAATGAGCAGTTCTTC
cdr3_aa: CASSPVAGSSYNEQFF

v_call: TRBV6-5
j_call: TRBJ2-7
clone_size: -
d_call: TRBD1
cdr3_nt: TGTGCCAGCAGCTACAGGGGGAGCTCCTACGAGCAGTACTTC
cdr3_aa: CASSYRGSSYEQYF

v_call: TRBV7-2
j_call: TRBJ2-5
clone_size: -
d_call: TRBD2
cdr3_nt: TGTGCCAGCAGCTCCAGGACTAGGCGGGAGACCCAGTACTTC
cdr3_aa: CASSSRTRRETQYF

v_call: TRBV6-5
j_call: TRBJ2-1
clone_size: -
d_call: -
cdr3_nt: TGTGCCAGCAGGCCGCGGGACAGACACAATGAGCAGTTCTTC
cdr3_aa: CASRPRDRHNEQFF

v_call: TRBV2
j_call: TRBJ2-2
clone_size: -
d_call: TRBD1
cdr3_nt: TGTGCCAGCAGATTCGACAGGGACAACACCGGGGAGCTGTTTTTT
cdr3_aa: CASRFDRDNTGELFF

v_call: TRBV28
j_call: TRBJ2-1
clone_size: few
d_call: TRBD2
cdr3_nt: TGTGCCAGCAGTTCCAGTTTTATCAGGCTAGCGGGAGAGGACAATGAGCAGTTCTTC
cdr3_aa: CASSSSFIRLAGEDNEQFF

v_call: TRBV6-5
j_call: TRBJ1-6
clone_size: -
d_call: -
cdr3_nt: TGTGCCAGCACCCCAGGGGATGATTCACCCCTCCACTTT
cdr3_aa: CASTPGDDSPLHF

v_call: TRBV10-3
j_call: TRBJ1-1
clone_size: -
d_call: TRBD1
cdr3_nt: TGTGCCACCTGGAGGGGGACGGGACAGGTCCTTGATCACCCTGAAGCTTTCTTT
cdr3_aa: CATWRGTGQVLDHPEAFF

v_call: TRBV3-1/TRBV3-2
j_call: TRBJ2-1
clone_size: -
d_call: TRBD2
cdr3_nt: TGTGCCAGCAGCCAAATAGCGGGGGACAATGAGCAGTTCTTC
cdr3_aa: CASSQIAGDNEQFF

v_call: TRBV13
j_call: TRBJ2-3
clone_size: -
d_call: -
cdr3_nt: TGTGCCAGCAGCTTAGGATCTAACACAGATACGCAGTATTTT
cdr3_aa: CASSLGSNTDTQYF

v_call: TRBV27
j_call: TRBJ2-2
clone_size: -
d_call: -
cdr3_nt: TGTGCCAGCCGCCCAGGGAACACCGGGGAGCTGTTTTTT
cdr3_aa: CASRPGNTGELFF

v_call: TRBV7-3
j_call: TRBJ2-3
clone_size: -
d_call: -
cdr3_nt: TGTGCCAGCAGCTTTCAGGTTACTAGCACAGATACGCAGTATTTT
cdr3_aa: CASSFQVTSTDTQYF

v_call: TRBV15
j_call: TRBJ2-1
clone_size: -
d_call: TRBD2
cdr3_nt: TGTGCCACCAGCAGAGATGCCTCGGGGGGGCGGAAGCAGTTCTTC
cdr3_aa: CATSRDASGGRKQFF

v_call: TRBV7-2
j_call: TRBJ2-7
clone_size: -
d_call: -
cdr3_nt: TGTGCCAGCAGCACCGGACTAGAGCAGTACTTC
cdr3_aa: CASSTGLEQYF

v_call: TRBV2
j_call: TRBJ1-3
clone_size: -
d_call: TRBD1
cdr3_nt: TGTGCCAGCAGTCTGGGACAGGCGAGCTCTGGAAACACCATATATTTT
cdr3_aa: CASSLGQASSGNTIYF

v_call: TRBV27
j_call: TRBJ2-5
clone_size: once
d_call: -
cdr3_nt: TGTGCCAACCGACCAATAGCCGGGGAGACCCAGTACTTC
cdr3_aa: CANRPIAGETQYF

v_call: TRBV11-2
j_call: TRBJ2-7
clone_size: -
d_call: TRBD1
cdr3_nt: TGTGCCAGCAGCTTACAGGGGGCTACACGCGAGCAGTACTTC
cdr3_aa: CASSLQGATREQYF

v_call: TRBV28
j_call: TRBJ1-3
clone_size: -
d_call: -
cdr3_nt: TGTGCCAGCACTGCAGGGGATTTTTCTGGAAACACCATATATTTT
cdr3_aa: CASTAGDFSGNTIYF

v_call: TRBV5-1
j_call: TRBJ2-3
clone_size: -
d_call: -
cdr3_nt: TGCGCCAGCAGCTTGGGCGGTAGCGCTTGGGGCACAGATACGCAGTATTTT
cdr3_aa: CASSLGGSAWGTDTQYF

v_call: TRBV25-1
j_call: TRBJ2-5
clone_size: -
d_call: TRBD2
cdr3_nt: TGTGCCAGCAGTGAATTTGCGGGAGGTTGGGGCGAGACCCAGTACTTC
cdr3_aa: CASSEFAGGWGETQYF

v_call: TRBV6-5
j_call: TRBJ2-7
clone_size: -
d_call: TRBD2
cdr3_nt: TGTGCCAGCCGAAAAATGACCGGGACTAGCGGTTACTTC
cdr3_aa: CASRKMTGTSGYF

v_call: TRBV5-1
j_call: TRBJ2-5
clone_size: -
d_call: TRBD1
cdr3_nt: TGCGCCAGCAGCTTGGACAGGGGAAGCGATGAGACCCAGTACTTC
cdr3_aa: CASSLDRGSDETQYF